These T cell receptor beta chains were read from a single sample in a study of blood T cell repertoires in COVID-19. TCRdb's table, derived via immunoSEQ multiplex PCR, lists solely in-frame clones and lacks some. The data show about 250,000 clones, roughly 87% seen once. The specimen sequenced was PBMCs or T cells enriched from blood (not recorded which). The receptors stem from a young woman with acute COVID-19. The CDR3 runs from the conserved cysteine through the conserved F or W. The D gene is left open where the match is weak. Some rows mark clone size as missing; the rest say once, few, many or name a class of expanded clone.

D gene	clone size	V gene	J gene	CDR3 protein	CDR3 DNA
TRBD1	-	TRBV5-1	TRBJ1-2	CASSSEGQGPPDYGYTF	TGCGCCAGCAGCTCGGAGGGACAGGGGCCCCCGGACTATGGCTACACCTTC
TRBD1	-	TRBV5-4	TRBJ1-2	CASSLIGTGGANTF	TGTGCCAGCAGCTTGATCGGGACAGGGGGCGCAAACACCTTC
-	-	TRBV14	TRBJ2-5	CASSQGLLETQYF	TGTGCCAGCAGCCAAGGACTCTTGGAGACCCAGTACTTC
-	-	TRBV29-1	TRBJ1-1	CSLTDRSQVTEAFF	TGCAGCCTGACGGACAGAAGCCAGGTTACTGAAGCTTTCTTT
-	-	TRBV4-1	TRBJ1-5	CASSQDATGYSNQPQHF	TGCGCCAGCAGCCAAGATGCGACAGGATATAGCAATCAGCCCCAGCATTTT
-	once	TRBV13	TRBJ1-4	CASSLGTGRSGKLFF	TGTGCCAGCAGCTTAGGGACTGGCCGGTCTGGGAAACTGTTTTTT
-	-	TRBV9	TRBJ1-1	CASSPGEGLLVTEAFF	TGTGCCAGCAGCCCAGGGGAGGGCCTCTTGGTCACTGAAGCTTTCTTT
-	-	TRBV2	TRBJ2-7	CASSEFTDLYEQYF	TGTGCCAGCAGTGAATTTACAGACCTCTACGAGCAGTACTTC
-	-	TRBV5-8	TRBJ1-1	CASSLMGLRTSEAFF	TGTGCCAGCAGCTTGATGGGGCTCCGGACCTCGGAAGCTTTCTTT
TRBD1	few	TRBV7-9	TRBJ1-5	CASSLAGTGNQPQHF	TGTGCCAGCAGCTTAGCCGGGACAGGGAACCAGCCCCAGCATTTT
TRBD1	once	TRBV28	TRBJ1-5	CASSPGQGEGPQHF	TGTGCCAGCAGTCCCGGACAGGGAGAGGGGCCCCAGCATTTT
TRBD2	-	TRBV7-8	TRBJ2-3	CASSLASSGGDTDTQYF	TGTGCCAGCAGCTTAGCCTCTAGCGGGGGGGACACAGATACGCAGTATTTT
TRBD2	-	TRBV7-2	TRBJ2-7	CASSLADSGGLSYEQYF	TGTGCCAGCAGCTTAGCGGATAGCGGGGGGCTCTCCTACGAGCAGTACTTC
-	-	TRBV11-2	TRBJ2-3	CASSLEATTDTQYF	TGTGCCAGCAGCTTAGAAGCGACCACAGATACGCAGTATTTT
-	once	TRBV18	TRBJ2-7	CASSPLSAGIRTREQYF	TGTGCCAGCTCACCACTATCGGCTGGCATCAGGACAAGGGAGCAGTACTTC
TRBD2	once	TRBV25-1	TRBJ2-1	CASSGSSGGFGDEQFF	TGTGCCAGCAGTGGCTCTAGCGGGGGGTTTGGGGATGAGCAGTTCTTC
-	-	TRBV7-9	TRBJ2-2	CASSLVSVTGELFF	TGTGCCAGCAGCTTAGTCTCGGTGACCGGGGAGCTGTTTTTT
TRBD1	-	TRBV6-1	TRBJ1-5	CASSATPGQGLLGPQHF	TGTGCCAGCAGTGCAACTCCGGGACAGGGGTTATTAGGGCCCCAGCATTTT
TRBD2	-	TRBV6-1	TRBJ2-1	CASSEEELAGAGLYNEQFF	TGTGCCAGCAGTGAAGAGGAACTAGCGGGGGCCGGACTCTACAATGAGCAGTTCTTC
TRBD1	-	TRBV11-2	TRBJ1-1	CASSSSGGTEAFF	TGTGCCAGCAGCTCTTCAGGGGGCACTGAAGCTTTCTTT
TRBD1	-	TRBV6-4	TRBJ1-2	CASSKTGGRGYTF	TGTGCCAGCAGCAAGACAGGGGGCAGGGGCTACACCTTC
TRBD1	-	TRBV4-1	TRBJ1-2	CASSQTGATYGYTF	TGCGCCAGCAGCCAAACAGGGGCGACCTATGGCTACACCTTC
-	few	TRBV19	TRBJ1-1	CASSFQGMNTEAFF	TGTGCCAGTAGTTTCCAGGGAATGAACACTGAAGCTTTCTTT
TRBD2	-	TRBV10-3	TRBJ2-3	CATQTSGGYTDTQYF	TGTGCCACTCAAACTAGCGGGGGATACACAGATACGCAGTATTTT
TRBD1	once	TRBV7-9	TRBJ1-1	CASSPVRGDMNTEAFF	TGTGCCAGCAGCCCAGTCAGGGGGGATATGAACACTGAAGCTTTCTTT
-	-	TRBV6-4	TRBJ1-2	CASTPLRGPPGYTF	TGTGCCAGCACTCCCTTAAGGGGCCCTCCAGGCTACACCTTC
TRBD1	-	TRBV5-1	TRBJ1-4	CASSQDTGGGEKLFF	TGCGCCAGCAGCCAAGATACAGGGGGAGGTGAAAAACTGTTTTTT
TRBD2	-	TRBV19	TRBJ2-1	CASGLGSGGEQFF	TGTGCCAGTGGGTTAGGAAGCGGGGGTGAGCAGTTCTTC
-	once	TRBV10-3	TRBJ1-2	CAISAGGSTYGYTF	TGTGCCATCAGTGCGGGGGGGTCTACCTATGGCTACACCTTC
TRBD2	-	TRBV19	TRBJ2-1	CATRERGDNEQFF	TGTGCCACCAGGGAGCGGGGGGACAATGAGCAGTTCTTC
-	-	TRBV6-1	TRBJ2-5	CASSEVGGIGGETQYF	TGTGCCAGCAGTGAAGTTGGAGGGATAGGAGGGGAGACCCAGTACTTC
TRBD1	-	TRBV25-1	TRBJ1-6	CASTPPGQGRESPLHF	TGTGCCAGCACCCCTCCGGGACAGGGTAGGGAATCACCCCTCCACTTT
-	once	TRBV6-6	TRBJ1-1	CASSPASLNTEAFF	TGTGCCAGCAGTCCCGCGTCCTTGAACACTGAAGCTTTCTTT
-	-	TRBV20-1	TRBJ2-5	CSASIRGGETQYF	TGCAGTGCTAGTATCAGGGGTGGGGAGACCCAGTACTTC
TRBD1	-	TRBV3-1/TRBV3-2	TRBJ2-7	CASSHHRQGQGYEQYF	TGTGCCAGCAGCCATCACCGACAGGGCCAGGGTTACGAGCAGTACTTC
-	-	TRBV12-3/TRBV12-4	TRBJ2-7	CASSLDSYEQYF	TGTGCCAGCAGTTTAGACAGCTACGAGCAGTACTTC
TRBD2	-	TRBV7-2	TRBJ2-5	CASSPWTSGGGETQYF	TGTGCCAGCAGCCCCTGGACTAGCGGGGGCGGGGAGACCCAGTACTTC
TRBD1	-	TRBV5-1	TRBJ2-7	CASSMGGQGTTEQYF	TGCGCCAGCAGCATGGGGGGACAGGGAACTACCGAGCAGTACTTC
-	once	TRBV12-3/TRBV12-4	TRBJ1-3	CASISAGNTIYF	TGTGCCAGCATTTCTGCTGGAAACACCATATATTTT
TRBD1	once	TRBV2	TRBJ2-2	CASNLDRRDTGELFF	TGTGCCAGCAATCTGGACAGGAGAGACACCGGGGAGCTGTTTTTT
-	-	TRBV18	TRBJ2-5	CASSLGEQETQYF	TGTGCCAGCTCACTCGGGGAGCAAGAGACCCAGTACTTC
-	-	TRBV30	TRBJ1-5	CAWGGDLRNQPQHF	TGTGCCTGGGGGGGGGACTTGCGCAATCAGCCCCAGCATTTT
TRBD2	-	TRBV6-4	TRBJ2-1	CASSLTGGNEQFF	TGTGCCAGCAGTTTGACGGGGGGCAATGAGCAGTTCTTC
TRBD1	-	TRBV7-8	TRBJ1-5	CASSFNRDSDNQPQHF	TGTGCCAGCAGCTTTAATCGGGACAGTGACAATCAGCCCCAGCATTTT
TRBD1	-	TRBV5-6	TRBJ2-2	CASSLRDRWTGELFF	TGTGCCAGCAGCCTTAGGGACAGGTGGACCGGGGAGCTGTTTTTT
-	-	TRBV24-1	TRBJ1-1	CATSDLQRGGFNEAFF	TGTGCCACCAGTGATTTGCAGAGGGGAGGGTTTAATGAAGCTTTCTTT
TRBD1	-	TRBV4-1	TRBJ1-1	CASSHGQGLGTEAFF	TGCGCCAGCAGCCACGGACAGGGATTGGGCACTGAAGCTTTCTTT
TRBD2	-	TRBV6-5	TRBJ2-3	CASGRTGLTDTQYF	TGTGCCAGCGGCCGTACGGGACTAACAGATACGCAGTATTTT
TRBD1	-	TRBV3-1/TRBV3-2	TRBJ1-5	CASSQDLTGSQPQHF	TGTGCCAGCAGCCAAGATTTGACAGGGAGTCAGCCCCAGCATTTT
-	-	TRBV7-9	TRBJ1-1	CASSLAGNTEAFF	TGTGCCAGCAGCTTAGCCGGGAACACTGAAGCTTTCTTT
-	-	TRBV7-2	TRBJ1-2	CASSLSRATNYGYTF	TGTGCCAGCAGCTTATCCAGGGCTACTAACTATGGCTACACCTTC
TRBD1	-	TRBV5-6	TRBJ1-6	CASSLRGQSLLNSPLHF	TGTGCCAGCAGCTTGCGGGGACAGAGCCTTTTGAATTCACCCCTCCACTTT
TRBD1	-	TRBV5-4	TRBJ1-3	CASSLDGSGDREYTIYF	TGTGCCAGCAGCTTGGATGGTTCTGGGGACAGGGAATACACCATATATTTT